This T cell receptor beta chain was sequenced in a study of regulatory T cells in long-lasting Graves disease. The sample holds a few counts of this clonotype. A read error may explain this, as a much larger clone is one base away. CDR3 length: 14 amino acids. The V and J ends lost 2 bases and 3 bases respectively, with 8 bases between them. Regarding time point: newly diagnosed GD, antithyroid drugs for less than 3 months. TCR sequences were obtained from RNA taken from PBMCs. CDR3-region Arm-PCR and iRepertoire HTBI primers produced the TCR beta libraries. MiXCR, applied by TCRdb to the multiplex PCR reads, yields one record per CDR3 protein. The sample has hundreds of thousands of distinct CDR3 sequences, 13% seen once. Another study also made use of these data, one on T cells in Graves' hyperthyroidism and ophthalmopathy. This second study says: Used for diagnoses were clinical symptoms, serum thyroxine and TRAb, thyroid ultrasound and orbital computed tomography.

The chain combines TRBV12-3 or TRBV12-4 with TRBJ2-1; a possible D gene is TRBD1 (6 bases). Sequencing used peripheral blood mononuclear cells (PBMCs), obtained at new diagnosis, from a patient treated with antithyroid drugs. This TCR was recovered from a man aged 25-45 years with Graves disease. CDR3 loop: CASSLRTDYNEQFF. The CDR3, as DNA: TGTGCCAGCAGTTTACGGACAGACTACAATGAGCAGTTCTTC.